The 27 T cell receptor beta chains presented below share a single source sample, sequenced in a study of blood T cell repertoires in COVID-19 (dated by TCRdb to between 2020 and 2021). The protocol used for the library was the immunoSEQ multiplex PCR assay. Sourced from immuneACCESS, this table was stored by TCRdb with only in-frame sequences that have V and J called. A share of the clones is absent; for the studies checked, an unresolved V gene accounts for under half, and the remainder has no known explanation. This sample is represented by around 200,000 clones; nearly 90% of them were singletons. Around 0.63% of the sample is in the top ten clones. Material for sequencing was peripheral blood. The receptors come from a man aged 50-59 years with acute or convalescent COVID-19.

This clone was seen a handful of times. The chain carries TRBV7-6 and TRBJ2-1; tentatively, D is TRBD2 (6 bases). The V and J ends lost 1 base and 2 bases respectively, with 15 bases between them. This CDR3 spans 17 amino acids. CDR1 and CDR2 from the germline V gene are SGHVS and FNYEAQ. The CDR3 bases are TGTGCCAGCAGCTTAGGGCGGGGAGGCCCAACCTACAATGAGCAGTTCTTC. Translating it yields CASSLGRGGPTYNEQFF.

V and J are TRBV5-5 and TRBJ1-1; D call uncertain. The CDR3 contains 14 residues. Trimming pared 2 bases from V and 2 bases from J, leaving 10 bases between. From germline, CDR1 is SGHKS and CDR2 YYEKEE (reference sequence). Here the CDR3 reads CASSFFAVNTEAFF. As DNA, the CDR3 is TGTGCCAGCAGCTTTTTCGCAGTAAACACTGAAGCTTTCTTT.

The chain uses TRBV5-4 and TRBJ1-1; a possible D gene is TRBD1 (5 bases). The CDR3 extends over 13 amino acids. CDR1 is SGHNT and CDR2 is YYREEE in the germline V gene (reference sequence). V was pared by 0 bases and J by 6 bases, with 9 bases between. CDR3 sequence reads: CASSLGRDSEAFF. DNA for the CDR3: TGTGCCAGCAGCTTGGGGCGGGACTCTGAAGCTTTCTTT.

In DNA, the CDR3 is TGTGCCAGCAGCCAAGATTGGGTAGGGACAGGGTTTTTAATCTATGGCTACACCTTC. It codes for CASSQDWVGTGFLIYGYTF. The J gene is TRBJ1-2, the V gene TRBV14; 9 nucleotides match TRBD1. This CDR3 is 19 amino acids long. Looked up from germline, CDR1 is SGHDN and CDR2 is FVKESK. V lost 0 bases and J lost 4; bases outside the gene matches: 15.

The V gene is TRBV15, the J gene TRBJ1-4; TRBD1 is a possible D gene (5 bases). Germline assignment: CDR1 LNHNV and CDR2 YYDKDF (reference sequence). V lost 5 bases and J lost 4, with 17 bases in between. CDR3 length: 16 amino acids. The CDR3 nucleotides are TGTGCCACCAGCCGCAATCGGCAGGGTGGTAATGAAAAACTGTTTTTT. Encoded protein: CATSRNRQGGNEKLFF.

The chain recombines TRBV10-3 with TRBJ1-2, with 7 positions matching TRBD1. The CDR3 is 13 amino acids. Unmatched junction bases numbered 3, after V lost 7 bases and J lost 1 base. CDR1 and CDR2 (germline): ENHRY, SYGVKD. The DNA for the CDR3 is TGTGCCATCATGCAGGGGGATAACTATGGCTACACCTTC. This sequence encodes CAIMQGDNYGYTF.

As concerns this clone: Additional DNA sequences in this sample encode the identical CDR3. The J gene is TRBJ1-4, the V gene TRBV5-8; perhaps TRBD1 as D (6 bases). Germline lookup yields CDR1 SGHTS and CDR2 YDEGEE. The CDR3 consists of 14 residues. V was pared by 2 bases and J by 3 bases, with 8 bases between. In DNA, the CDR3 is TGTGCCAGCAGCTTCAGGGGTTCTAATGAAAAACTGTTTTTT. Translated, it gives CASSFRGSNEKLFF.

The J gene is TRBJ1-1, the V gene TRBV4-3; the D gene is possibly TRBD1 (6 bases). This CDR3 has 17 amino acids. Trimming removed 0 bases from V and 1 base from J, with 15 bases in between. The germline gives CDR1 LGHNA, CDR2 YSLEER. The CDR3 nucleotides are TGCGCCAGCAGCCAAGAAGGCCAGGGGTTGGGGAACACTGAAGCTTTCTTT. The encoded protein is CASSQEGQGLGNTEAFF.

The chain has TRBV4-2 and TRBJ2-2; tentative D call: TRBD2 (5 bases). Trimming removed 1 base at V and 5 bases at J, with 11 bases between. The CDR3 runs to 15 residues. Per the germline V gene, CDR1 is LGHNA and CDR2 is YNFKEQ. Here the CDR3 reads CASSQAAWETGELFF. CDR3 sequence (DNA): TGTGCCAGCAGCCAAGCCGCGTGGGAGACCGGGGAGCTGTTTTTT.

The chain employs TRBV2 and TRBJ2-5; D might be TRBD2 (6 bases). Germline V gene lookup returns CDR1 SNHLY and CDR2 FYNNEI. The length of the CDR3 is 14 residues. With 6 bases removed from V and 3 bases from J, the gap between germline ends came to 14 bases. CDR3 nucleotide sequence: TGTGCCAGCAGCGAAAGGACTACCGAAGAGACCCAGTACTTC. It specifies CASSERTTEETQYF.

V is TRBV19 and J is TRBJ1-5; tentatively, D is TRBD1 (5 bases). Trimming pared 5 bases from V and 3 bases from J, leaving 11 bases between. Per germline, CDR1 LNHDA and CDR2 SQIVND (reference sequence). This CDR3 has 14 amino acids. DNA for the CDR3: TGTGCCAGTAGTCGCCGACAGTTCAATCAGCCCCAGCATTTT. Its translation is CASSRRQFNQPQHF.

As DNA, the CDR3 is TGCAGTGCTAGTGGGTGGGGTCGTGGGGGCGGACAGAGGAACACTGAAGCTTTCTTT. This codes for CSASGWGRGGGQRNTEAFF. The V gene is TRBV20-1, the J gene TRBJ1-1, with D perhaps TRBD1 (6 bases). The CDR3 consists of 19 residues. Germline V lookup: CDR1 DFQATT, CDR2 SNEGSKA (reference sequence). Trimming pared 3 bases from V and 1 base from J, leaving 27 bases between.

The chain combines TRBV6-5 with TRBJ2-7, with a weak D call TRBD2 (6 bases). The CDR3 has 15 amino acids. V lost 0 bases and J 0 bases, leaving 9 bases between the germline ends. Looked up from germline, CDR1 is MNHEY and CDR2 is SVGAGI. The chain's CDR3 is CASSYSRRGSYEQYF. The CDR3 DNA follows: TGTGCCAGCAGTTACTCGAGGCGGGGCTCCTACGAGCAGTACTTC.

As to this clone: At one of its ends the junction is not consistent with the germline gene, which may arise from a read error. The V gene is TRBV19, the J gene TRBJ2-7; 8 bases are a match to TRBD1. Germline-derived CDR1 and CDR2 are LNHDA and SQIVND (reference sequence). The CDR3 is 15 amino acids. CDR3: CASTTSGTGVYQQYF. The DNA for the CDR3 is TGTGCCAGTACCACATCCGGGACAGGTGTCTACCAGCAGTACTTC.

The V call is TRBV5-5, the J call TRBJ2-1; 9 nucleotides align to TRBD1. Germline-derived CDR1 and CDR2 are SGHKS and YYEKEE (reference sequence). This CDR3 is built from 15 residues. The J segment lost 7 bases and the V segment lost 2 bases, leaving 7 bases of the junction unmatched. The CDR3 reads CASSFYRGRGNEQFF. The DNA of the CDR3 is TGTGCCAGCAGCTTCTACAGGGGGCGCGGGAATGAGCAGTTCTTC.

The rearrangement uses TRBV30 and TRBJ1-4, with 10 bases identical to TRBD1. Germline loops: CDR1 GTSNPN, CDR2 SVGIG (reference sequence). V shed 2 bases, J shed 8 bases, and the junction held 5 bases outside the gene matches. This CDR3 has 14 residues. This CDR3 is CAWSTDRGREKLFF. For the CDR3, the DNA is TGTGCCTGGAGTACTGACAGGGGGCGGGAAAAACTGTTTTTT.

The rearrangement joins TRBV27 to TRBJ2-7, with 9 nucleotides matching TRBD1. Looked up from germline, CDR1 is MNHEY and CDR2 is SMNVEV (reference sequence). Unmatched junction bases numbered 17, after V lost 5 bases and J lost 0 bases. CDR3 length: 19 amino acids. Written as DNA, the CDR3 is TGTGCCAGCAGTCCAACAGGGGGCGCGGCGGGAATACCCTCCTACGAGCAGTACTTC. This codes for CASSPTGGAAGIPSYEQYF.

The chain combines TRBV5-1 with TRBJ1-4, with D maybe TRBD1 (6 bases). V lost 3 bases to trimming and J lost 7 bases, with 16 bases between them. This CDR3 comprises 15 residues. Germline CDR1 and CDR2: SGHRS and YFSETQ. In DNA, the CDR3 is TGCGCCAGCAGCTCGGACAGCGGAAATATTGAAAAACTGTTTTTT. Its translation is CASSSDSGNIEKLFF.

The chain is built from TRBV10-3 and TRBJ2-7; 10 bases agree with TRBD2. There are 15 residues in the CDR3. J was trimmed by 4 bases and V by 4 bases; bases with no gene match: 7. The germline V gene has CDR1 ENHRY and CDR2 SYGVKD. The CDR3 reads CAISVPSGSKYEQYF. Here the CDR3 DNA reads TGTGCCATCAGTGTCCCTAGCGGGAGTAAGTACGAGCAGTACTTC.

This clone has a handful of counts. Other nucleotide sequences from this sample produce the same CDR3. In DNA, the CDR3 is TGCAGTGCTAGACCAGGGGGCGAGCAGTTCTTC. This translates into CSARPGGEQFF. V and J are TRBV20-1 and TRBJ2-1; 8 nucleotides align to TRBD1. Germline V gene data show CDR1 as DFQATT and CDR2 as SNEGSKA (reference sequence). The CDR3 covers 11 residues. The J segment lost 10 bases and the V segment lost 2 bases, leaving 1 base of the junction unmatched.

This sequence joins TRBV18 and TRBJ2-2; 9 bases map to TRBD2. V was clipped by 1 base and J by 5 bases; unmatched bases: 8. This CDR3 is 17 amino acids long. The germline gives CDR1 KGHSH, CDR2 LQKENI. CDR3 amino acids: CASSPQLAGGKTGELFF. As DNA, the CDR3 is TGTGCCAGCTCACCACAGCTTGCGGGAGGGAAAACCGGGGAGCTGTTTTTT.

The gene calls are TRBV29-1 and TRBJ1-5; D is unresolved. CDR3 length equals 13 residues. The V and J ends lost 4 bases and 2 bases respectively, with 9 bases between them. Germline values: CDR1 SQVTM, CDR2 ANQGSEA. CDR3 sequence: CSVAEERNQPQHF. Written as DNA, the CDR3 is TGCAGCGTTGCGGAGGAACGCAATCAGCCCCAGCATTTT. Drawing the rest from reference TRBV29-1 and TRBJ1-5, the complete variable domain is SAVISQKPSRDICQRGTSLTIQCQVDSQVTMMFWYRQQPGQSLTLIATANQGSEATYESGFVIDKFPISRPNLTFSTLTVSNMSPEDSSIYLCSVAEERNQPQHFGDGTRLSIL.

The J gene is TRBJ1-2, the V gene TRBV5-1, with D perhaps TRBD1 (5 bases). Germline CDR1 reads SGHRS; CDR2 reads YFSETQ. This CDR3 contains 13 residues. Trimming cost V 2 bases and J 8 bases, with 13 bases left between them. The DNA for the CDR3 is TGCGCCAGCAGCTTTGGTTTCAGGGAAGGCTACACCTTC. As protein: CASSFGFREGYTF.

The CDR3 reads CASSQRQGWQYF. In DNA form, the CDR3 reads TGTGCCAGCAGCCAAAGACAGGGTTGGCAGTACTTC. The chain uses TRBV3-1 (or the pseudogene TRBV3-2) and TRBJ2-7, with 7 positions matching TRBD1. CDR1 LGHDT and CDR2 YNNKEL come from the germline V gene (reference sequence). V lost 2 bases to trimming and J lost 9 bases; unmatched junction nucleotides: 4. This CDR3 region has 12 residues.

The rearrangement links TRBV3-1 (or the pseudogene TRBV3-2) to TRBJ2-1; D not certain. There are 15 residues in the CDR3. With 0 bases removed from V and 3 bases from J, the gap between germline ends came to 9 bases. Per the germline V gene, CDR1 is LGHDT and CDR2 is YNNKEL (reference sequence). CDR3 in DNA: TGTGCCAGCAGCCAAGATCTACTAAACTACAATGAGCAGTTCTTC. It is translated as CASSQDLLNYNEQFF.

The chain is built from TRBV5-1 and TRBJ1-1; D unresolved. The CDR3 covers 15 residues. Germline values: CDR1 SGHRS, CDR2 YFSETQ. Between the trimmed V and J ends, which lost 4 bases and 3 bases, there was a span of 16 bases. The CDR3 DNA is TGCGCCAGCAGCCGAACAAGAATCCTCGACACTGAAGCTTTCTTT. It translates to CASSRTRILDTEAFF.

The chain recombines TRBV2 with TRBJ1-5, with D possibly being TRBD1 (5 bases). V lost 2 bases to trimming and J lost 2 bases, with 7 bases between them. The CDR3 has 14 residues. The germline CDR1 and CDR2 sequences are SNHLY and FYNNEI. CDR3 protein: CASSELGGNQPQHF. Here the CDR3 DNA reads TGTGCCAGCAGTGAATTAGGGGGCAATCAGCCCCAGCATTTT.